The clone carrying this TCR beta chain was recorded many times. Its specificity is not known. The germline V gene has CDR1 ENHRY and CDR2 SYGVKD. Trimming cost V 6 bases and J 6 bases; bases outside gene matches: 9. The CDR3 spans 15 residues. The data were obtained in a study of neurological immune-mediated disorders. Whole-study findings and limits: Across subjects, expanded clones had no CDR3 amino acid sequences in common, pointing to private repertoires in all groups.

Synthesis of cDNA was performed by 5'RACE using 10-nucleotide random UMIs. MiXCR was run by TCRdb on the 5' RACE reads, yielding one entry per CDR3 protein. The sample contains around 78,000 distinct CDR3 sequences, under 20% of which appear only once. Volunteers from a blood bank in Maryland, USA, made up the healthy controls. PBMCs numbering 2 million and stored at -80 C yielded the unsorted libraries. This sequence originates from a middle-aged woman in good health. This chain joins TRBV10-3 and TRBJ2-2; 8 bases are a match to TRBD1. The sequenced material came from PBMCs. CDR3 region: CAIRGTGGGPGELFF. The CDR3 DNA follows: TGTGCCATCAGAGGCACAGGGGGAGGACCCGGGGAGCTGTTTTTT.